Each of the 13 T cell receptor beta chains below was sequenced from the same sample in a study of regulatory T cells in long-lasting Graves disease (dated by TCRdb to the early 2020s). The time point label for this specimen denotes: newly diagnosed GD, antithyroid drugs for less than 3 months. RNA was extracted from PBMCs in TRIzol for both TCR sequencing and RNA sequencing. Preparation of the library involved multiplex PCR. The sequencer listed for this sample is Illumina HiSeq 4000. TCR beta libraries were built with iRepertoire HTBI primers and Arm-PCR amplification of CDR3 regions. TCRdb's own reprocessing of the public reads used fastp at Q25 and MiXCR and kept productive beta chains. Each CDR3 protein gets just one entry, which takes the most common genes and DNA from the rows behind it. This sample has 350,000 to 500,000 distinct CDR3 sequences in its table, and 16% of those were observed once. The ten top clones hold about 11% of the sample.

This sample was shared with a second study, whose subject was T cells in Graves' hyperthyroidism and ophthalmopathy.

Material: peripheral blood mononuclear cells (PBMCs), obtained at new diagnosis, from a patient treated with antithyroid drugs. These receptors all come from a woman aged 25 to 39 with Graves disease. Donor details come from another sample of the same person, matched by shared clones.

This clonotype was detected ten times or more. This sequence joins TRBV27 and TRBJ2-3, with 9 bases matching TRBD2. Trimming took 5 bases from V and 1 from J; bases not matched to a gene: 10. This CDR3 is 17 amino acids long. CDR1 is MNHEY, CDR2 SMNVEV, per germline (reference sequence). The DNA for the CDR3 is TGTGCCAGCAGTCCGACTAGGACTAGCGCCCGCACAGATACGCAGTATTTT. This translates into CASSPTRTSARTDTQYF.

Points on this clonotype: Given a much more abundant clone one base away, this may be a read error. The chain employs TRBV7-9 and TRBJ2-7, with D perhaps TRBD2 (6 bases). The CDR3 extends over 12 amino acids. CDR1 is SEHNR, CDR2 FQNEAQ, per germline (reference sequence). The chain's CDR3 is CASSAGSHEHYF. CDR3 nucleotide sequence: TGTGCCAGCAGCGCCGGGAGCCACGAGCATTACTTC.

This clonotype was recorded many times. The gene calls are TRBV20-1 and TRBJ2-3; possible D gene TRBD2, 6 bases. The V end lost 6 bases, the J end lost 5 bases, and 15 bases lay between the germline ends. This CDR3 has 13 residues. CDR1 and CDR2 (germline): DFQATT, SNEGSKA (reference sequence). The CDR3 nucleotides are TGCAGTGCGACATGGAGGGAGTTAGATACGCAGTATTTT. Encoded protein: CSATWRELDTQYF.

This clonotype was seen a few times. The CDR3 here is CASHRSEVTGELFF. In DNA form, the CDR3 reads TGCGCCAGCCATAGGAGTGAAGTCACCGGGGAGCTGTTTTTT. This chain joins TRBV5-1 and TRBJ2-2, with unresolved D. Trimming stripped 7 bases from V and 4 bases from J, with 14 bases between. This CDR3 has 14 residues. CDR1 is SGHRS and CDR2 is YFSETQ in the germline V gene. The whole variable domain, filled in from reference TRBV5-1 and TRBJ2-2, reads KAGVTQTPRYLIKTRGQQVTLSCSPISGHRSVSWYQQTPGQGLQFLFEYFSETQRNKGNFPGRFSGRQFSNSRSEMNVSTLELGDSALYLCASHRSEVTGELFFGEGSRLTVL.

Many counts were recorded for this clonotype. The chain carries TRBV15 and TRBJ1-1; D remains unclear. There are 11 residues in the CDR3. Germline values: CDR1 LNHNV, CDR2 YYDKDF (reference sequence). The V gene lost 6 bases and the J gene lost 0 bases, with 2 bases spanning the gap. The DNA of the CDR3 is TGTGCCACCAGACTGAACACTGAAGCTTTCTTT. This translates into CATRLNTEAFF.

This clonotype was seen more than once but under ten times. The chain has TRBV29-1 and TRBJ2-2, with TRBD2 matching 9 bases. CDR1 SQVTM and CDR2 ANQGSEA come from the germline V gene. V trimming: 6 bases; J trimming: 5 bases; junction bases outside the gene matches: 4. The CDR3 loop spans 13 amino acids. The CDR3 coding sequence is TGCAGCGTCCTAGCGGGACAAACCGGGGAGCTGTTTTTT. Amino acids: CSVLAGQTGELFF.

This clonotype was counted many times. This chain connects TRBV30 to TRBJ1-4, with D perhaps matching TRBD1 (5 bases). Germline-derived CDR1 and CDR2 are GTSNPN and SVGIG (reference sequence). The CDR3 spans 16 residues. V lost 0 bases and J lost 0, with 11 bases in between. The chain's CDR3 is CAWSVRRGATNEKLFF. The CDR3 DNA is TGTGCCTGGAGTGTTAGACGGGGCGCAACTAATGAAAAACTGTTTTTT.

This clonotype was observed a few times. J is TRBJ2-5 and V is TRBV20-1, with D perhaps given as TRBD1 or TRBD2 (5 bases each). The CDR3 is 12 residues long. Per germline, CDR1 DFQATT and CDR2 SNEGSKA (reference sequence). With 5 bases removed from V and 5 bases from J, the gap between germline ends came to 12 bases. The CDR3 reads CSARGDRETQYF. The DNA for the CDR3 is TGCAGTGCTCGAGGGGATCGGGAGACCCAGTACTTC.

This sequence joins TRBV6-2 or TRBV6-3 and TRBJ1-5; D unresolved. The length of the CDR3 is 14 residues. V shed 0 bases and J shed 3 bases, with 6 bases lying between them. In germline, CDR1 is MNHEY, CDR2 SVGEGT. The CDR3 DNA sequence: TGTGCCAGCAGTTACTCTCGAGTCAATCAGCCCCAGCATTTT. Translation: CASSYSRVNQPQHF.

The chain has TRBV5-1 and TRBJ2-5; TRBD2 agrees at 9 bases. J gave up 5 bases and V 7 bases, and 12 bases lay outside the gene matches. There are 15 residues in the CDR3. Germline V gives CDR1 SGHRS, CDR2 YFSETQ. In DNA, the CDR3 is TGCGCCAGCTCACCTCCGGCGGGAGGGCCTGAGACCCAGTACTTC. This gives the protein CASSPPAGGPETQYF.

This clonotype was seen many times. The chain joins TRBV2 to TRBJ1-2; 9 nucleotides align to TRBD1. The CDR3 contains 13 residues. Germline lookup yields CDR1 SNHLY and CDR2 FYNNEI. V lost 6 bases and J lost 8; bases outside the gene matches: 7. The CDR3 sequence is CASRPGQGKGYTF. In DNA, the CDR3 is TGTGCCAGCAGACCGGGACAGGGAAAAGGCTACACCTTC.

This chain uses TRBV29-1 with TRBJ2-7; possible D gene TRBD2, 5 bases. Germline CDR1 and CDR2: SQVTM and ANQGSEA. There are 12 residues in the CDR3. Trimming cost V 3 bases and J 4 bases, with 10 bases left between them. The CDR3, as DNA: TGCAGCGTTGAGGGAGCTCGGTACGAGCAGTACTTC. Translating gives CSVEGARYEQYF.

The chain has TRBV28 and TRBJ2-7; TRBD2 aligns across 10 bases. The ends lost 4 bases at V and 5 bases at J; junction bases unmatched: 11. The V gene's germline CDR1 is MDHEN and CDR2 SYDVKM. The length of the CDR3 is 16 residues. The CDR3 loop is CASSSPLAGVGDEQYF. The CDR3 bases are TGTGCCAGCAGTTCCCCTCTAGCGGGAGTGGGAGACGAGCAGTACTTC.